This TCR beta chain was documented in a study of blood T cell repertoires in COVID-19. Sequencing used immunoSEQ multiplex PCR; TCRdb keeps in-frame clones, though not all of them. This sample has 63,000 or so clones, with about 81% found just once. CDR3 size: 14 residues. The germline gives CDR1 MNHEY, CDR2 SVGEGT. V was cut by 5 bases and J by 5 bases, with 15 bases left in between. Sequenced: peripheral blood. The chain employs TRBV6-2 or TRBV6-3 and TRBJ2-5, with D possibly matching TRBD2 (8 bases). The TCR originated in a human donor in a cohort sampled during active COVID-19. CDR3 loop: CASSNGRGPETQYF. As DNA, the CDR3 is TGTGCCAGCAGTAACGGGAGGGGGCCGGAGACCCAGTACTTC.